One sample yielded the 18 T cell receptor beta chains listed below, sequenced in a study of radiotherapy plus CTLA-4 blockade in lung cancer. Method: immunoSEQ multiplex PCR; TCRdb's copy keeps in-frame clones and lacks some. The top ten hold 6.9% of the sample, which has 95,000 to 150,000 clones, 70% to 90% seen once. The specimen comprised peripheral blood, sampled from a patient treated with radiotherapy plus ipilimumab. Receptor source: a human donor with non-small cell lung cancer that progressed on radiotherapy plus ipilimumab.

This chain links TRBV19 with TRBJ1-5; 12 bases are a match to TRBD1. CDR1 LNHDA and CDR2 SQIVND come from the germline V gene (reference sequence). The CDR3 has 16 amino acids. V gave up 4 bases and J gave up 6 bases; unmatched junction bases: 7. The CDR3 region has the DNA TGTGCCAGTAGTACAATGGGACAGGGGGCTGCTCAGCCCCAGCATTTT. Translation gives CASSTMGQGAAQPQHF.

The chain links TRBV7-9 to TRBJ1-1, with no clear D. Germline assignment: CDR1 SEHNR and CDR2 FQNEAQ (reference sequence). Trimming shortened V by 5 bases and J by 6 bases, and 13 bases separated the two germline ends. This CDR3 has 13 residues. The CDR3 protein is CASSHGDGAEAFF. CDR3 in DNA: TGTGCCAGCAGCCATGGAGACGGGGCTGAAGCTTTCTTT.

The gene calls are TRBV5-1 and TRBJ2-1; 9 positions agree with TRBD1. There are 13 residues in the CDR3. Germline CDR1 and CDR2: SGHRS and YFSETQ. The trim removed 4 bases at V and 8 bases at J, leaving 4 bases unmatched. CDR3 sequence: CASSPGQGYEQFF. CDR3 sequence (DNA): TGCGCCAGCAGCCCGGGACAGGGCTATGAGCAGTTCTTC.

The chain has TRBV2 and TRBJ2-7, with D tentatively TRBD2 (5 bases). The CDR3 is 13 residues long. Trimming stripped 8 bases from V and 2 bases from J, with 13 bases between. From germline, CDR1 is SNHLY and CDR2 FYNNEI. This CDR3 is CASGPTGTYEQYF. The CDR3 nucleotides read TGTGCCAGCGGTCCAACGGGGACCTACGAGCAGTACTTC. The whole variable domain, filled in from reference TRBV2 and TRBJ2-7, reads EPEVTQTPSHQVTQMGQEVILRCVPISNHLYFYWYRQILGQKVEFLVSFYNNEISEKSEIFDDQFSVERPDGSNFTLKIRSTKLEDSAMYFCASGPTGTYEQYFGPGTRLTVT.

The chain joins TRBV2 to TRBJ2-6; 7 bases line up with TRBD1. V was pared by 6 bases and J by 0 bases, with 20 bases of the junction left unmatched. The CDR3 covers 21 residues. Germline V CDR1 and CDR2: SNHLY, FYNNEI. CDR3 in DNA: TGTGCCAGCAGCAGTCAACCGACAGGGTCTGGATTTTTCTCTGGGGCCAACGTCCTGACTTTC. This encodes CASSSQPTGSGFFSGANVLTF.

J is TRBJ1-1 and V is TRBV9, with 7 bases fitting TRBD1. Germline V lookup: CDR1 SGDLS, CDR2 YYNGEE. V was clipped by 4 bases and J by 4 bases; unmatched bases: 13. The CDR3 consists of 16 residues. The CDR3: CASSSGDRVGSTEAFF. CDR3 nucleotide sequence: TGTGCCAGCAGCTCCGGAGACAGGGTCGGGAGCACTGAAGCTTTCTTT.

The V call is TRBV10-2, the J call TRBJ1-2; TRBD1 agrees at 8 bases. The J segment lost 8 bases and the V segment lost 3 bases, leaving 11 bases of the junction unmatched. Germline V gene sequence: CDR1 WSHSY, CDR2 SAAADI. The CDR3 is 15 residues long. The CDR3 spells CASSETGQGSGGYTF. The CDR3 DNA follows: TGCGCCAGCAGTGAAACCGGACAGGGCTCGGGGGGCTACACCTTC.

CDR3 bases: TGTGCCAGCAGCGTTGCGGGGCTAGCGGGAGATACGCAGTATTTT. It yields the protein CASSVAGLAGDTQYF. The V gene is TRBV9, the J gene TRBJ2-3; 8 bases map to TRBD2. V lost 2 bases to trimming and J lost 5 bases; unmatched junction nucleotides: 7. The CDR3 has 15 amino acids. The germline gives CDR1 SGDLS, CDR2 YYNGEE.

The chain uses TRBV6-1 and TRBJ2-7; D is ambiguous. Germline V CDR1 and CDR2: MNHNS, SASEGT. The CDR3 contains 14 residues. Trimming shortened V by 6 bases and J by 0 bases, and 12 bases separated the two germline ends. CDR3 nucleotides: TGTGCCAGCAGGGACCTCGGGCTCTCCTACGAGCAGTACTTC. Translated: CASRDLGLSYEQYF.

V gene TRBV25-1 combines with J gene TRBJ1-1, with D unresolved. The V end was cut by 7 bases, the J end by 5 bases, with 14 bases between. CDR3 size: 13 residues. Germline V gives CDR1 MGHDK, CDR2 SYGVNS. The CDR3 protein is CASTGQLGTEAFF. The CDR3 nucleotides are TGTGCCAGCACCGGTCAGTTGGGGACTGAAGCTTTCTTT.

The chain has TRBV5-1 and TRBJ1-3; 8 nucleotides line up with TRBD1. The V segment lost 0 bases and the J segment 0 bases; nucleotides outside the gene matches: 2. The germline gives CDR1 SGHRS, CDR2 YFSETQ. This CDR3 comprises 16 residues. In nucleotides, the CDR3 is TGCGCCAGCAGCTTGGGGGGACAGGACTCTGGAAACACCATATATTTT. Protein: CASSLGGQDSGNTIYF.

The CDR3 is CASSQGPFRWGDGYTF. CDR3 nucleotide sequence: TGCGCCAGCAGCCAAGGTCCTTTTAGGTGGGGCGATGGCTACACCTTC. The gene calls are TRBV4-1 and TRBJ1-2; TRBD1 might be the D (5 bases). Between the trimmed V and J ends, which lost 1 base and 6 bases, there was a span of 18 bases. The length of the CDR3 is 16 residues. Germline values: CDR1 MGHRA, CDR2 YSYEKL.

The genes are TRBV20-1 and TRBJ2-2; 8 bases line up with TRBD1. The CDR3 has 11 amino acids. Germline loops: CDR1 DFQATT, CDR2 SNEGSKA (reference sequence). The V and J ends lost 6 bases and 7 bases, in that order; junction bases with no gene match: 1. The CDR3 is CSAQGVGELFF. The CDR3 DNA sequence: TGCAGTGCACAGGGGGTCGGGGAGCTGTTTTTT.

The chain uses TRBV7-3 and TRBJ2-2; no clear D gene. Germline CDR1 SGHTA, CDR2 FQGTGA. The germline V and J ends were trimmed by 5 bases and 4 bases, with 11 bases remaining between them. This CDR3 spans 14 amino acids. CDR3 region: CASSQEHGTGELFF. The CDR3 nucleotides read TGTGCCAGCAGCCAAGAACACGGCACCGGGGAGCTGTTTTTT.

The chain recombines TRBV5-1 with TRBJ2-1; 8 positions agree with TRBD2. V lost 0 bases to trimming and J lost 7 bases; unmatched junction nucleotides: 6. Germline V gives CDR1 SGHRS, CDR2 YFSETQ. This CDR3 spans 15 amino acids. The CDR3 reads CASSLGREGKNEQFF. CDR3 in DNA: TGCGCCAGCAGCTTGGGCCGGGAGGGGAAGAATGAGCAGTTCTTC.

The chain links TRBV9 to TRBJ2-7; tentatively, D is TRBD1 or TRBD2 (5 bases each). Trimming removed 4 bases at V and 6 bases at J, with 14 bases between. Germline assignment: CDR1 SGDLS and CDR2 YYNGEE. The CDR3 totals 13 residues. The CDR3 loop is CASSRTERGEQYF. DNA for the CDR3: TGTGCCAGCAGCCGGACTGAGAGGGGCGAGCAGTACTTC. Filled out from reference TRBV9 and TRBJ2-7, the complete variable domain reads DSGVTQTPKHLITATGQRVTLRCSPRSGDLSVYWYQQSLDQGLQFLIQYYNGEERAKGNILERFSAQQFPDLHSELNLSSLELGDSALYFCASSRTERGEQYFGPGTRLTVT.

This chain uses TRBV29-1 with TRBJ2-3; D is undetermined. Germline lookup yields CDR1 SQVTM and CDR2 ANQGSEA. V was shortened by 2 bases and J by 0 bases, with 12 bases between the two germline ends. The CDR3 is 15 residues long. The CDR3 DNA sequence: TGCAGCGTTGAATTGGCCGCGACTAGCACAGATACGCAGTATTTT. It yields the protein CSVELAATSTDTQYF.

The rearrangement uses TRBV4-2 and TRBJ2-7, with 7 bases aligning to TRBD2. With 0 bases clipped from V and 0 bases from J, the junction kept 11 bases outside the gene matches. Germline values: CDR1 LGHNA, CDR2 YNFKEQ. CDR3 length: 18 amino acids. CDR3 nucleotides: TGTGCCAGCAGCCAAGACGTCGAACTAGCGTTGAGCTCCTACGAGCAGTACTTC. Translated, it gives CASSQDVELALSSYEQYF.